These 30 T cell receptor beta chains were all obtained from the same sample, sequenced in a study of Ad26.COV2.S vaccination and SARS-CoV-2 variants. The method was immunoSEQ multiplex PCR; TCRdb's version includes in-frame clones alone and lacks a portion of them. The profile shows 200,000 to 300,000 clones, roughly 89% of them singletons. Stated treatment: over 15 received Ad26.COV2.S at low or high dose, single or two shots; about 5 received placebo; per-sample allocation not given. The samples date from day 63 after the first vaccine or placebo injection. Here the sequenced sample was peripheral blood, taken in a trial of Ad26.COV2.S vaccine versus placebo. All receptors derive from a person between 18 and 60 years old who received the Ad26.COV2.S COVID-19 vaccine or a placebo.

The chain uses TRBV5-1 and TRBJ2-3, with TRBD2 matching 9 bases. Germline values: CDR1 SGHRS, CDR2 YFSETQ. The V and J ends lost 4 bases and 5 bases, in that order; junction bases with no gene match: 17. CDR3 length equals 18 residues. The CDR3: CASSPDPTSGGRGDTQYF. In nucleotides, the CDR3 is TGCGCCAGCAGCCCCGATCCGACTAGCGGTGGAAGGGGAGATACGCAGTATTTT.

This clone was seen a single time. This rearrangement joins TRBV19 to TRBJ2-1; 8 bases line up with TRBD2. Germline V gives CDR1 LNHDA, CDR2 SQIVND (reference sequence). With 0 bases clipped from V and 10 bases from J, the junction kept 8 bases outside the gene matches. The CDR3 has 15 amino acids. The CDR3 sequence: CASSIEQGTGGEQFF. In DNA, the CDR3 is TGTGCCAGTAGTATAGAACAGGGTACGGGAGGGGAGCAGTTCTTC. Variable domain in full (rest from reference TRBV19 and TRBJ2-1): DGGITQSPKYLFRKEGQNVTLSCEQNLNHDAMYWYRQDPGQGLRLIYYSQIVNDFQKGDIAEGYSVSREKKESFPLTVTSAQKNPTAFYLCASSIEQGTGGEQFFGPGTRLTVL.

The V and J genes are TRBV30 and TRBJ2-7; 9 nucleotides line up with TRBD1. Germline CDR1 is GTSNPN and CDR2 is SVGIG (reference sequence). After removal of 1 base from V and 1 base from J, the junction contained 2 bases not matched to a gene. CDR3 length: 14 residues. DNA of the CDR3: TGTGCCTGGAGTGGACAGGGGGGATCCTACGAGCAGTACGTC. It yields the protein CAWSGQGGSYEQYV.

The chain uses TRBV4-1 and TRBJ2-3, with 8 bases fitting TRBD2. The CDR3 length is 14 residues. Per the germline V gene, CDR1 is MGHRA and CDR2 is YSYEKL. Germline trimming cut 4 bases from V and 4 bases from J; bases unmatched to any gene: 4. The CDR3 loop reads CASSPASGSDTQYF. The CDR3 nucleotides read TGCGCCAGCAGCCCGGCTAGCGGGTCAGATACGCAGTATTTT.

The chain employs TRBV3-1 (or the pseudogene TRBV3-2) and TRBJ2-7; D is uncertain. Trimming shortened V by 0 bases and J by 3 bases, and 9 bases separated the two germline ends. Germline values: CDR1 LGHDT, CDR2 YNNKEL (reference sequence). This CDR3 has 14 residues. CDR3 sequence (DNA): TGTGCCAGCAGCCAAGATCCCACAGTCTACGAGCAGTACTTC. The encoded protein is CASSQDPTVYEQYF.

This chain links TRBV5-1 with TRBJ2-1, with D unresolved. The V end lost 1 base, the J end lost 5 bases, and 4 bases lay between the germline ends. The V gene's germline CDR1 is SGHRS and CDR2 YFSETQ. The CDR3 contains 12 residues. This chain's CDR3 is CASSLFDNEQFF. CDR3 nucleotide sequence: TGCGCCAGCAGCTTGTTTGACAATGAGCAGTTCTTC. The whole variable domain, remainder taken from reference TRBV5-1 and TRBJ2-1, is KAGVTQTPRYLIKTRGQQVTLSCSPISGHRSVSWYQQTPGQGLQFLFEYFSETQRNKGNFPGRFSGRQFSNSRSEMNVSTLELGDSALYLCASSLFDNEQFFGPGTRLTVL.

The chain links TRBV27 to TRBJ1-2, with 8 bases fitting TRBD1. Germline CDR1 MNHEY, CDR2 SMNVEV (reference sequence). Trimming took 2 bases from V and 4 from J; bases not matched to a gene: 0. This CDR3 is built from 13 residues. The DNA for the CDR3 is TGTGCCAGCAGTTTAGACAGGGGCTATGGCTACACCTTC. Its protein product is CASSLDRGYGYTF.

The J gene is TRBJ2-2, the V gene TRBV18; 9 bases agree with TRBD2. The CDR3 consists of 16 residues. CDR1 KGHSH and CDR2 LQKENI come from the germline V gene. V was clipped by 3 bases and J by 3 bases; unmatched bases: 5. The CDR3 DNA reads TGTGCCAGCTCACCGGCGGGGGGGCCGGACACCGGGGAGCTGTTTTTT. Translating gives CASSPAGGPDTGELFF.

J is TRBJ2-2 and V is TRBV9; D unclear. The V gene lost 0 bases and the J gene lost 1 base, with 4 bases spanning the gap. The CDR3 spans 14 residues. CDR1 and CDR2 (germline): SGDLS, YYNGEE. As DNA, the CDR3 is TGTGCCAGCAGCGTAGCAGGGAACACCGGGGAGCTGTTTTTT. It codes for CASSVAGNTGELFF. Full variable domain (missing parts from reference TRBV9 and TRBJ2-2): DSGVTQTPKHLITATGQRVTLRCSPRSGDLSVYWYQQSLDQGLQFLIQYYNGEERAKGNILERFSAQQFPDLHSELNLSSLELGDSALYFCASSVAGNTGELFFGEGSRLTVL.

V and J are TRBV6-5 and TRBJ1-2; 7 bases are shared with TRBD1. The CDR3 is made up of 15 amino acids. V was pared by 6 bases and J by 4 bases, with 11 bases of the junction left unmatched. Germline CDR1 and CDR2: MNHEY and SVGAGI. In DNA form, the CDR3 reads TGTGCCAGCAGAATAACAGGGGCCGCGGGCTATGGCTACACCTTC. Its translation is CASRITGAAGYGYTF.

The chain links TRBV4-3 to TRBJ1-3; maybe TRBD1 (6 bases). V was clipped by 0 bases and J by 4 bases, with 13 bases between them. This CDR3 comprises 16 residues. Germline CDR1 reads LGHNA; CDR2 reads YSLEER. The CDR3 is CASSQEGGASGNTIYF. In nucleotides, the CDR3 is TGCGCCAGCAGCCAAGAAGGGGGGGCTTCAGGAAACACCATATATTTT.

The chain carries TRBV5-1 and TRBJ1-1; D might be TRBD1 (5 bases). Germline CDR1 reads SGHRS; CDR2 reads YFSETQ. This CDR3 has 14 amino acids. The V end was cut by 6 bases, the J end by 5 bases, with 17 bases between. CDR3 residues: CASTREGRGTEAFF. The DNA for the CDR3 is TGCGCCAGCACGAGGGAGGGTAGGGGAACTGAAGCTTTCTTT.

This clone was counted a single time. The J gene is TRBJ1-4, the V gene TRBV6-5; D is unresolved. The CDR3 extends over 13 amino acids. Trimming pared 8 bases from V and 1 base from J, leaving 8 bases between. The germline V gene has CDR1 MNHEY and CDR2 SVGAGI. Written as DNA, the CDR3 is TGTGCCAGCTGGCGGGGAACTAATGAAAAACTGTTTTTT. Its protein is CASWRGTNEKLFF.

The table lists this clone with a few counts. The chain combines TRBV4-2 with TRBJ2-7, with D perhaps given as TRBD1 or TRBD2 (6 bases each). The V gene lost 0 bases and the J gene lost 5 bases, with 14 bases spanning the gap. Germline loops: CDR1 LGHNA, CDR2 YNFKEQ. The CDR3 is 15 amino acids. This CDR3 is CASSQEGAGRNEQYF. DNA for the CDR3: TGTGCCAGCAGCCAAGAGGGGGCAGGGAGGAACGAGCAGTACTTC.

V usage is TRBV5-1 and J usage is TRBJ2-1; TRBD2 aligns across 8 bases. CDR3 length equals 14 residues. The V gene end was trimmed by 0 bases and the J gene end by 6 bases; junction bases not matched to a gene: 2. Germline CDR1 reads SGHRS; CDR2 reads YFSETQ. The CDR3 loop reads CASSLALAGNEQFF. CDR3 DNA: TGCGCCAGCAGCTTGGCGCTAGCGGGCAATGAGCAGTTCTTC. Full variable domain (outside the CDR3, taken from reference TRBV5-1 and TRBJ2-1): KAGVTQTPRYLIKTRGQQVTLSCSPISGHRSVSWYQQTPGQGLQFLFEYFSETQRNKGNFPGRFSGRQFSNSRSEMNVSTLELGDSALYLCASSLALAGNEQFFGPGTRLTVL.

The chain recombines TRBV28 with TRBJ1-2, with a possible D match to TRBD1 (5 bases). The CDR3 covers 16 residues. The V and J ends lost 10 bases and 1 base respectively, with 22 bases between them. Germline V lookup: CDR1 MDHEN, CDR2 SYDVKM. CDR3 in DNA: TGTGCCATCAAACTGGCCGGAGGGACCTATAACTATGGCTACACCTTC. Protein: CAIKLAGGTYNYGYTF.

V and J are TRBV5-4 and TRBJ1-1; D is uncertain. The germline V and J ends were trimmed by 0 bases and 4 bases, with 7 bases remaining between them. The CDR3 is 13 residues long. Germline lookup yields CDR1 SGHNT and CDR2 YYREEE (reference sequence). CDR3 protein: CASSLAGFTEAFF. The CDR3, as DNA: TGTGCCAGCAGCTTGGCCGGGTTCACTGAAGCTTTCTTT.

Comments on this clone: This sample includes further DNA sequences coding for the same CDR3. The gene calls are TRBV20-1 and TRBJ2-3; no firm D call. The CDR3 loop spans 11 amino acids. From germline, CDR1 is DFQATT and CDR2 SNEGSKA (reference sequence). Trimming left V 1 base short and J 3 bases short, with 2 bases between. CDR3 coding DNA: TGCAGTGCTAGAGGGACAGATACGCAGTATTTT. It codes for CSARGTDTQYF.

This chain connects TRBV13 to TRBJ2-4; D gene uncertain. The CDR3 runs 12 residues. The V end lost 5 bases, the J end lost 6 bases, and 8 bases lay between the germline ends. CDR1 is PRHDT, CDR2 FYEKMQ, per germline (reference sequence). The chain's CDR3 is CASSLEGNIQYF. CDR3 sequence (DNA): TGTGCCAGCAGCCTAGAAGGAAACATTCAGTACTTC.

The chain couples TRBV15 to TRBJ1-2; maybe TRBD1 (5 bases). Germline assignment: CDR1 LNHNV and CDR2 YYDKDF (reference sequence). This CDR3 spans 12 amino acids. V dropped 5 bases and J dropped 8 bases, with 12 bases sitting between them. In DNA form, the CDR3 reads TGTGCCACCAGCGGGGGGGAGGGAGGCTACACCTTC. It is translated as CATSGGEGGYTF.

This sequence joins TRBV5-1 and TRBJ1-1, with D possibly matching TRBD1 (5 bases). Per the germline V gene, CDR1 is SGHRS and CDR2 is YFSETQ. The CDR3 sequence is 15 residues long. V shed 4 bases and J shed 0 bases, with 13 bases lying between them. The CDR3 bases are TGCGCCAGCAGCCTAACGACAGCCCTGAACACTGAAGCTTTCTTT. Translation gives CASSLTTALNTEAFF.

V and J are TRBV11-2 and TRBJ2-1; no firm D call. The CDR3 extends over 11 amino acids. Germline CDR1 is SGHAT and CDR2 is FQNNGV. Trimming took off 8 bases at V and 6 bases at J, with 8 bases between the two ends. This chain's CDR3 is CASYEFNEQFF. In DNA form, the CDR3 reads TGTGCCAGCTACGAGTTCAATGAGCAGTTCTTC.

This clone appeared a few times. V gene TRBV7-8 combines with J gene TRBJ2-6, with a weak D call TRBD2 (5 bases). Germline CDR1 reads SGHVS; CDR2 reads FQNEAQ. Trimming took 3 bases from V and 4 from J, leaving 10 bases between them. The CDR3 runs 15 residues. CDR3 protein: CASSFGELGANVLTF. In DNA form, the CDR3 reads TGTGCCAGCAGCTTCGGGGAACTGGGGGCCAACGTCCTGACTTTC.

The CDR3: CSASGQSSNTEAFF. In nucleotides, the CDR3 is TGCAGTGCTAGTGGACAGTCGTCGAACACTGAAGCTTTCTTT. The chain recombines TRBV20-1 with TRBJ1-1; TRBD1 might be the D (6 bases). The CDR3 sequence is 14 residues long. Trimming took off 3 bases at V and 1 base at J, with 12 bases between the two ends. Germline V gene sequence: CDR1 DFQATT, CDR2 SNEGSKA (reference sequence).

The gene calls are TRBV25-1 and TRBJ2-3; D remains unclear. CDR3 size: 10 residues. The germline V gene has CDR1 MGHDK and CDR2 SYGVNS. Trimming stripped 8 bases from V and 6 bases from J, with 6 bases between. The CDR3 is CASSEDTQYF. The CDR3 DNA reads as TGTGCCAGCTCGGAGGATACGCAGTATTTT.

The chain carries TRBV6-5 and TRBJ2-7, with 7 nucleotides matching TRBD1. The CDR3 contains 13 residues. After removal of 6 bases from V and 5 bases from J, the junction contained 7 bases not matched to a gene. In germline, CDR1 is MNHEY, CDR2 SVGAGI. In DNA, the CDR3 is TGTGCCAGCAGCGACAGGGATCGCCACGAGCAGTACTTC. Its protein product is CASSDRDRHEQYF.

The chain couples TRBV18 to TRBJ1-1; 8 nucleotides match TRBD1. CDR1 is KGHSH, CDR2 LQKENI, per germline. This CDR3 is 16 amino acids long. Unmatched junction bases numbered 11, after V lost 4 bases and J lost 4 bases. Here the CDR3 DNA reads TGTGCCAGCTCACGGGCAGGGGGCAATGGAGCCACTGAAGCTTTCTTT. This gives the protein CASSRAGGNGATEAFF.

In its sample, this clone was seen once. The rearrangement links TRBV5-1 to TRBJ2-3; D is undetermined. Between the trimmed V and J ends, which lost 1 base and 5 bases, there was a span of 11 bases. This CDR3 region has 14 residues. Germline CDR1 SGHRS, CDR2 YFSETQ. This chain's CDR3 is CASSLPRSQDTQYF. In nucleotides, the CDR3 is TGCGCCAGCAGCTTGCCACGGTCACAAGATACGCAGTATTTT.

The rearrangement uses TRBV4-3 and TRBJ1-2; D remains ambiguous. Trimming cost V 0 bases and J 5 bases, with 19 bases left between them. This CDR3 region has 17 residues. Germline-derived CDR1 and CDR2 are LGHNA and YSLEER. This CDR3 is CASSQDRFAGNPYGYTF. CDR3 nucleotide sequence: TGCGCCAGCAGCCAAGATCGTTTTGCAGGAAACCCTTATGGCTACACCTTC.

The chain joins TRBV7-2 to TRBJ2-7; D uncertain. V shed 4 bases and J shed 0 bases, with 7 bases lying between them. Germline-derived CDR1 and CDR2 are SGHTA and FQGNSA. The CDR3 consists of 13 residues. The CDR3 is CASSSGYSYEQYF. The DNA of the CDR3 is TGTGCCAGCAGCTCCGGATACTCCTACGAGCAGTACTTC.